This TCR beta chain was retrieved from a study of beta chain features in type 1 diabetes. Study context: Taken together, all samples contributed around 100,000,000 examined sorted cells.

Every donor had blood drawn once into heparin, 90 to 150 mL on average. As every portion of the isolated RNA was reverse transcribed, the sequencing read expressed TCRB transcripts. The repertoire was sequenced with immunoSEQ multiplex PCR; TCRdb's copy has only in-frame clones and lacks some. The sample lists just over 600,000 clones; around 16% were seen once. This clone was observed a handful of times. Sequenced sample: naive CD4+ T cells from blood. The clonotype comes from a young man in good health.

Here the CDR3 DNA reads TGTGCCAGCAGCTTGGCCCAACGGCTACTTAGCACAGATACGCAGTATTTT. Encoded protein: CASSLAQRLLSTDTQYF. The V gene is TRBV5-4, the J gene TRBJ2-3; D remains unclear. Per germline, CDR1 SGHNT and CDR2 YYREEE (reference sequence). The CDR3 is 17 amino acids. V was cut by 0 bases and J by 0 bases, with 14 bases left in between. Together with reference TRBV5-4 and TRBJ2-3, the CDR3 gives the full variable domain: ETGVTQSPTHLIKTRGQQVTLRCSSQSGHNTVSWYQQALGQGPQFIFQYYREEENGRGNFPPRFSGLQFPNYSSELNVNALELDDSALYLCASSLAQRLLSTDTQYFGPGTRLTVL.